These 24 T cell receptor beta chains were sequenced from one sample in a study of T cell clonality in common variable immunodeficiency (dated by TCRdb to 2015 to 2017). The library came from the immunoSEQ multiplex PCR assay. TCRdb stores this immuneACCESS table with in-frame sequences only. Part of the clones is absent; in the studies checked, under half of the shortfall reflects unresolved V genes, and no reason is known for the rest. In this sample, roughly 28,000 clones appear, none counted once only. The ten biggest clones cover approximately 13% of the sample. Sequencing input: peripheral blood mononuclear cells. The receptors were gathered from a person aged 18 to 75 in good health.

Points on this clone: The read gets to within 3 residues of the CDR3 end, and the germline J gene fills in the rest. The chain joins TRBV2 to TRBJ2-1; 9 bases match TRBD2. There are 14 residues in the CDR3. V trimming: 8 bases; J trimming: 7 bases; junction bases outside the gene matches: 9. Germline V CDR1 and CDR2: SNHLY, FYNNEI. This CDR3 reads CASRAGGPSNEQFF. Incomplete CDR3 DNA: TGTGCCAGCCGGGCGGGGGGGCCGAGTAATGAG.

This clone was seen many times. Read coverage stops 3 residues before the CDR3 terminus; the germline J gene supplies the remainder. The chain uses TRBV18 and TRBJ2-1, with D maybe TRBD1 (5 bases). Looked up from germline, CDR1 is KGHSH and CDR2 is LQKENI. The CDR3 spans 14 residues. V lost 6 bases to trimming and J lost 6 bases, with 15 bases between them. The CDR3 spells CASSPRQNGNEQFF. CDR3 DNA (partial): TGTGCCAGCTCCCCTCGACAGAATGGCAATGAG.

This clone occurred many times. The CDR3 goes on 3 residues after the read ends, and that part is filled in from the germline J gene. The J gene is TRBJ2-1, the V gene TRBV20-1; 8 bases align to TRBD2. The CDR3 has 13 residues. The trim removed 5 bases at V and 3 bases at J, leaving 3 bases unmatched. Per the germline V gene, CDR1 is DFQATT and CDR2 is SNEGSKA (reference sequence). The DNA read from the CDR3 is TGCAGTGCTGCCGGGGGGGGCTACAATGAG. This encodes CSAAGGGYNE. The whole CDR3 sequence reads CSAAGGGYNEQFF.

Many counts were recorded for this clone. The read ends 3 residues early relative to the CDR3; the germline J gene fills the gap. This chain joins TRBV20-1 and TRBJ2-7; D not certain. The CDR3 runs 10 residues. V was pared by 3 bases and J by 3 bases, with 3 bases between. In germline, CDR1 is DFQATT, CDR2 SNEGSKA (reference sequence). The CDR3 is CSASLYEQYF. CDR3 bases read: TGCAGTGCTAGTCTCTACGAG.

This clone has a count of ten or more. The read terminates 3 residues ahead of where the CDR3 ends, so the germline J gene completes it. The rearrangement links TRBV13 to TRBJ2-7, with 7 bases matching TRBD1. V shed 3 bases, J shed 3 bases, and the junction held 2 bases outside the gene matches. CDR3 size: 13 residues. From germline, CDR1 is PRHDT and CDR2 FYEKMQ (reference sequence). The sequenced part of the CDR3 DNA is TGTGCCAGCAGCTTTGGACAGGTCTACGAG. Translating it yields CASSFGQVYE. In full, the CDR3 is CASSFGQVYEQYF.

This clone has just a few counts. The CDR3 loop reads CSARDLAGGGETQYF. The part of the CDR3 DNA that was read is TGCAGTGCTAGAGATCTGGCGGGGGGGGGAGAGACC. The chain combines TRBV20-1 with TRBJ2-5; 9 bases map to TRBD2. The CDR3 end is not reached by the read, which stops 3 residues before it; the germline J gene fills it in. V shed 0 bases, J shed 4 bases, and the junction held 6 bases outside the gene matches. Germline lookup yields CDR1 DFQATT and CDR2 SNEGSKA (reference sequence). The CDR3 runs 15 residues.

This clone was counted ten times or more. The read ends 3 residues before the CDR3 terminus; that terminus is restored from the germline J gene. This rearrangement joins TRBV30 to TRBJ1-1; no clear D. The germline V gene encodes CDR1 GTSNPN and CDR2 SVGIG (reference sequence). V was trimmed by 3 bases and J by 4 bases, leaving 6 bases between them. The CDR3 runs to 11 residues. The part of the CDR3 DNA that was read is TGTGCCTGGAGGGACTTCACTGAA. It codes for CAWRDFTE. The full CDR3 reads CAWRDFTEAFF.

This clone was picked up many times. Read data end 3 residues before the CDR3 end; the end is taken from the germline J gene. This rearrangement joins TRBV12-3 or TRBV12-4 to TRBJ2-2; D gene ambiguous. Trimming took off 4 bases at V and 9 bases at J, with 15 bases between the two ends. This CDR3 has 14 amino acids. CDR3 protein: CASSYPRQSRELFF. The sequenced part of the CDR3 DNA is TGTGCCAGCAGTTACCCGAGGCAGTCCCGGGAG.

This clone showed up many times. The read gets to within 3 residues of the CDR3 end, and the germline J gene fills in the rest. This chain connects TRBV7-2 to TRBJ2-7, with 12 nucleotides matching TRBD2. Germline loops: CDR1 SGHTA, CDR2 FQGNSA. The CDR3 loop spans 14 amino acids. The V and J ends lost 4 bases and 6 bases, in that order; junction bases with no gene match: 4. The CDR3 bases that were read are TGTGCCAGCAGCTCCGGACTAGCGGGGCTCGAG. Its translation: CASSSGLAGLE. The whole CDR3 sequence reads CASSSGLAGLEQYF.

Note on this clone: Read sequence stops 3 residues before the CDR3 end, and the germline J gene provides the missing end. The chain employs TRBV2 and TRBJ2-1; 11 bases fit TRBD2. The CDR3 is 13 residues long. Germline trimming cut 7 bases from V and 7 bases from J; bases unmatched to any gene: 3. Germline CDR1 is SNHLY and CDR2 is FYNNEI. The part of the CDR3 DNA that was read is TGTGCCAGCACGCTAGCGGGGGGAAATGAG. Translation gives CASTLAGGNE. The CDR3 in full is CASTLAGGNEQFF.

This clone was picked up many times. The read ends 3 residues before the CDR3 terminus; that terminus is restored from the germline J gene. V gene TRBV28 combines with J gene TRBJ2-7, with TRBD2 as a possible D gene (6 bases). V was trimmed by 7 bases and J by 1 base, leaving 14 bases between them. Germline CDR1 and CDR2: MDHEN and SYDVKM. This CDR3 is 14 amino acids long. The DNA read from the CDR3 is TGTGCCAGCACTTCGGGACTGATATCCTACGAG. Protein sequence: CASTSGLISYE. From start to end, the CDR3 is CASTSGLISYEQYF.

As regards this clone: Read data end 3 residues before the CDR3 end; the end is taken from the germline J gene. The rearrangement joins TRBV19 to TRBJ2-7; 8 bases are shared with TRBD2. CDR3 length: 12 residues. V lost 6 bases, J lost 6 bases, and 4 bases stayed unmatched. Germline CDR1 LNHDA, CDR2 SQIVND (reference sequence). The CDR3 reads CASRPGGGEQYF. CDR3 DNA (partial): TGTGCCAGTAGACCGGGGGGGGGCGAG. The full variable domain, its missing parts supplied by reference TRBV19 and TRBJ2-7, is DGGITQSPKYLFRKEGQNVTLSCEQNLNHDAMYWYRQDPGQGLRLIYYSQIVNDFQKGDIAEGYSVSREKKESFPLTVTSAQKNPTAFYLCASRPGGGEQYFGPGTRLTVT.

This clone was counted only a few times. The read ends 3 residues early relative to the CDR3; the germline J gene fills the gap. The genes are TRBV7-9 and TRBJ2-5, with D maybe TRBD2 (5 bases). The CDR3 sequence is 14 residues long. Germline V gene data show CDR1 as SEHNR and CDR2 as FQNEAQ (reference sequence). The germline V and J ends were trimmed by 4 bases and 6 bases, with 15 bases remaining between them. CDR3 sequence: CASSSGLGGKTQYF. CDR3 bases read: TGTGCCAGCAGCTCAGGACTTGGTGGGAAGACC.

This clone appeared many times. The read ends 3 residues early relative to the CDR3; the germline J gene fills the gap. J is TRBJ2-2 and V is TRBV7-3, with a possible D match to TRBD2 (5 bases). The germline gives CDR1 SGHTA, CDR2 FQGTGA. The germline V and J ends were trimmed by 1 base and 6 bases, with 9 bases remaining between them. The CDR3 consists of 14 residues. The CDR3 protein is CASSLRLAAGELFF. CDR3 DNA, as far as it was read: TGTGCCAGCAGCTTAAGGCTAGCAGCCGGGGAG.

This clone came up a few times. The sequence runs out 3 residues before the end of the CDR3; the remainder is reconstructed from the germline J gene. The chain employs TRBV6-2 or TRBV6-3 and TRBJ2-3, with 9 positions matching TRBD1. This CDR3 is 16 amino acids long. Germline CDR1 MNHEY, CDR2 SVGEGT. The CDR3 bases that were read are TGTGCCAGCAGGGAAACAGGGGGCGGCTTGAGTCAGCCG. Residues: CASRETGGGLSQP. The entire CDR3 protein is CASRETGGGLSQPQYF.

This clone was seen repeatedly, ten times or more. The CDR3 end is not reached by the read, which stops 3 residues before it; the germline J gene fills it in. The chain recombines TRBV10-3 with TRBJ2-6; 7 bases line up with TRBD1. Germline V lookup: CDR1 ENHRY, CDR2 SYGVKD. This CDR3 region has 15 residues. The ends lost 8 bases at V and 0 bases at J; junction bases unmatched: 4. CDR3 DNA (partial): TGTGCCATCGGGGGACAGCTCTCTGGGGCCAACGTC. Translated, it gives CAIGGQLSGANV. In full, the CDR3 is CAIGGQLSGANVLTF.

The table lists this clone with many counts. The read stops 3 residues short of the end of the CDR3; the missing end is completed from the germline J gene. The chain links TRBV30 to TRBJ2-7; 7 bases line up with TRBD2. Looked up from germline, CDR1 is GTSNPN and CDR2 is SVGIG (reference sequence). The CDR3 contains 14 residues. The junction had 9 bases not matched to a gene; V was cut back by 2 bases and J by 5 bases. The CDR3 sequence: CAWSWEGSWDEQYF. The CDR3 bases that were read are TGTGCCTGGAGTTGGGAGGGGTCTTGGGACGAG.

This clone appeared many times. The DNA ends 3 residues before the CDR3 does, and the rest of the CDR3 is filled in from the germline J gene. The rearrangement uses TRBV4-2 and TRBJ1-1; D ambiguous. This CDR3 has 14 residues. Germline V CDR1 and CDR2: LGHNA, YNFKEQ. V was trimmed by 0 bases and J by 1 base, leaving 6 bases between them. CDR3: CASSQDWANTEAFF. The CDR3 bases that were read are TGTGCCAGCAGCCAAGATTGGGCGAACACTGAA.

This clone showed up many times. Mismatch with germline at one junction end may stem from a read error. The CDR3 end falls 3 residues outside the read, so it is completed with the germline J gene. The chain employs TRBV6-1 and TRBJ2-6, with TRBD1 as a possible D gene (6 bases). The CDR3 sequence is 15 residues long. CDR1 is MNHNS and CDR2 is SASEGT in the germline V gene. Here the CDR3 reads CTSSEGTGKANVLTF. The CDR3 bases that were read are TGTACCAGCAGTGAAGGAACAGGGAAAGCCAACGTC.

This clone was counted at least ten times. The read is 3 residues too short to cover the CDR3 end, so that end is filled in from the germline J gene. J is TRBJ1-1 and V is TRBV6-2 or TRBV6-3; D is uncertain. Germline-derived CDR1 and CDR2 are MNHEY and SVGEGT. V lost 5 bases to trimming and J lost 2 bases, with 9 bases between them. The CDR3 runs to 13 residues. The CDR3 reads CASSKSENTEAFF. Incomplete CDR3 DNA: TGTGCCAGCAGTAAATCAGAAAACACTGAA.

This clone was seen repeatedly, ten times or more. The read ends 3 residues shy of where the CDR3 ends; the end is completed using the germline J gene. V gene TRBV5-6 combines with J gene TRBJ2-5; possible D gene TRBD1, 6 bases. Trimming left V 2 bases short and J 0 bases short, with 8 bases between. The CDR3 sequence is 14 residues long. Germline V gives CDR1 SGHDT, CDR2 YYEEEE. The part of the CDR3 DNA that was read is TGTGCCAGCAGCTTCCAGGGGTACCAAGAGACC. It encodes CASSFQGYQET. The whole CDR3 protein reads CASSFQGYQETQYF.

This clone appeared many times. The CDR3 end falls 3 residues outside the read, so it is completed with the germline J gene. The chain joins TRBV29-1 to TRBJ2-2; TRBD1 matches at 10 bases. The germline V gene encodes CDR1 SQVTM and CDR2 ANQGSEA. The J segment lost 6 bases and the V segment lost 2 bases, leaving 6 bases of the junction unmatched. This CDR3 spans 15 amino acids. The CDR3 here is CSVEPTGGHPGELFF. The sequenced part of the CDR3 DNA is TGCAGCGTTGAACCGACAGGGGGCCATCCCGGGGAG.

In its sample, this clone was seen many times. The read stops 3 residues short of the end of the CDR3; the missing end is completed from the germline J gene. The rearrangement joins TRBV12-3 or TRBV12-4 to TRBJ2-3, with 13 bases aligning to TRBD2. This CDR3 contains 16 residues. V lost 1 base to trimming and J lost 4 bases; unmatched junction nucleotides: 2. CDR3 DNA, as far as it was read: TGTGCCAGCAGTTTAGGGGGGACTAGCGGGGCAGATACG. It codes for CASSLGGTSGADT. The full CDR3 protein reads CASSLGGTSGADTQYF.

This clone showed up many times. The read halts 3 residues ahead of the CDR3 end, with the missing end drawn from the germline J gene. J is TRBJ2-7 and V is TRBV7-9, with TRBD2 matching over 9 bases. Germline CDR1 reads SEHNR; CDR2 reads FQNEAQ (reference sequence). Trimming cost V 5 bases and J 3 bases; bases outside gene matches: 8. CDR3 length: 15 residues. The CDR3 is CASSPGIAGDYEQYF. Incomplete CDR3 DNA: TGTGCCAGCAGCCCCGGGATAGCGGGGGACTACGAG.